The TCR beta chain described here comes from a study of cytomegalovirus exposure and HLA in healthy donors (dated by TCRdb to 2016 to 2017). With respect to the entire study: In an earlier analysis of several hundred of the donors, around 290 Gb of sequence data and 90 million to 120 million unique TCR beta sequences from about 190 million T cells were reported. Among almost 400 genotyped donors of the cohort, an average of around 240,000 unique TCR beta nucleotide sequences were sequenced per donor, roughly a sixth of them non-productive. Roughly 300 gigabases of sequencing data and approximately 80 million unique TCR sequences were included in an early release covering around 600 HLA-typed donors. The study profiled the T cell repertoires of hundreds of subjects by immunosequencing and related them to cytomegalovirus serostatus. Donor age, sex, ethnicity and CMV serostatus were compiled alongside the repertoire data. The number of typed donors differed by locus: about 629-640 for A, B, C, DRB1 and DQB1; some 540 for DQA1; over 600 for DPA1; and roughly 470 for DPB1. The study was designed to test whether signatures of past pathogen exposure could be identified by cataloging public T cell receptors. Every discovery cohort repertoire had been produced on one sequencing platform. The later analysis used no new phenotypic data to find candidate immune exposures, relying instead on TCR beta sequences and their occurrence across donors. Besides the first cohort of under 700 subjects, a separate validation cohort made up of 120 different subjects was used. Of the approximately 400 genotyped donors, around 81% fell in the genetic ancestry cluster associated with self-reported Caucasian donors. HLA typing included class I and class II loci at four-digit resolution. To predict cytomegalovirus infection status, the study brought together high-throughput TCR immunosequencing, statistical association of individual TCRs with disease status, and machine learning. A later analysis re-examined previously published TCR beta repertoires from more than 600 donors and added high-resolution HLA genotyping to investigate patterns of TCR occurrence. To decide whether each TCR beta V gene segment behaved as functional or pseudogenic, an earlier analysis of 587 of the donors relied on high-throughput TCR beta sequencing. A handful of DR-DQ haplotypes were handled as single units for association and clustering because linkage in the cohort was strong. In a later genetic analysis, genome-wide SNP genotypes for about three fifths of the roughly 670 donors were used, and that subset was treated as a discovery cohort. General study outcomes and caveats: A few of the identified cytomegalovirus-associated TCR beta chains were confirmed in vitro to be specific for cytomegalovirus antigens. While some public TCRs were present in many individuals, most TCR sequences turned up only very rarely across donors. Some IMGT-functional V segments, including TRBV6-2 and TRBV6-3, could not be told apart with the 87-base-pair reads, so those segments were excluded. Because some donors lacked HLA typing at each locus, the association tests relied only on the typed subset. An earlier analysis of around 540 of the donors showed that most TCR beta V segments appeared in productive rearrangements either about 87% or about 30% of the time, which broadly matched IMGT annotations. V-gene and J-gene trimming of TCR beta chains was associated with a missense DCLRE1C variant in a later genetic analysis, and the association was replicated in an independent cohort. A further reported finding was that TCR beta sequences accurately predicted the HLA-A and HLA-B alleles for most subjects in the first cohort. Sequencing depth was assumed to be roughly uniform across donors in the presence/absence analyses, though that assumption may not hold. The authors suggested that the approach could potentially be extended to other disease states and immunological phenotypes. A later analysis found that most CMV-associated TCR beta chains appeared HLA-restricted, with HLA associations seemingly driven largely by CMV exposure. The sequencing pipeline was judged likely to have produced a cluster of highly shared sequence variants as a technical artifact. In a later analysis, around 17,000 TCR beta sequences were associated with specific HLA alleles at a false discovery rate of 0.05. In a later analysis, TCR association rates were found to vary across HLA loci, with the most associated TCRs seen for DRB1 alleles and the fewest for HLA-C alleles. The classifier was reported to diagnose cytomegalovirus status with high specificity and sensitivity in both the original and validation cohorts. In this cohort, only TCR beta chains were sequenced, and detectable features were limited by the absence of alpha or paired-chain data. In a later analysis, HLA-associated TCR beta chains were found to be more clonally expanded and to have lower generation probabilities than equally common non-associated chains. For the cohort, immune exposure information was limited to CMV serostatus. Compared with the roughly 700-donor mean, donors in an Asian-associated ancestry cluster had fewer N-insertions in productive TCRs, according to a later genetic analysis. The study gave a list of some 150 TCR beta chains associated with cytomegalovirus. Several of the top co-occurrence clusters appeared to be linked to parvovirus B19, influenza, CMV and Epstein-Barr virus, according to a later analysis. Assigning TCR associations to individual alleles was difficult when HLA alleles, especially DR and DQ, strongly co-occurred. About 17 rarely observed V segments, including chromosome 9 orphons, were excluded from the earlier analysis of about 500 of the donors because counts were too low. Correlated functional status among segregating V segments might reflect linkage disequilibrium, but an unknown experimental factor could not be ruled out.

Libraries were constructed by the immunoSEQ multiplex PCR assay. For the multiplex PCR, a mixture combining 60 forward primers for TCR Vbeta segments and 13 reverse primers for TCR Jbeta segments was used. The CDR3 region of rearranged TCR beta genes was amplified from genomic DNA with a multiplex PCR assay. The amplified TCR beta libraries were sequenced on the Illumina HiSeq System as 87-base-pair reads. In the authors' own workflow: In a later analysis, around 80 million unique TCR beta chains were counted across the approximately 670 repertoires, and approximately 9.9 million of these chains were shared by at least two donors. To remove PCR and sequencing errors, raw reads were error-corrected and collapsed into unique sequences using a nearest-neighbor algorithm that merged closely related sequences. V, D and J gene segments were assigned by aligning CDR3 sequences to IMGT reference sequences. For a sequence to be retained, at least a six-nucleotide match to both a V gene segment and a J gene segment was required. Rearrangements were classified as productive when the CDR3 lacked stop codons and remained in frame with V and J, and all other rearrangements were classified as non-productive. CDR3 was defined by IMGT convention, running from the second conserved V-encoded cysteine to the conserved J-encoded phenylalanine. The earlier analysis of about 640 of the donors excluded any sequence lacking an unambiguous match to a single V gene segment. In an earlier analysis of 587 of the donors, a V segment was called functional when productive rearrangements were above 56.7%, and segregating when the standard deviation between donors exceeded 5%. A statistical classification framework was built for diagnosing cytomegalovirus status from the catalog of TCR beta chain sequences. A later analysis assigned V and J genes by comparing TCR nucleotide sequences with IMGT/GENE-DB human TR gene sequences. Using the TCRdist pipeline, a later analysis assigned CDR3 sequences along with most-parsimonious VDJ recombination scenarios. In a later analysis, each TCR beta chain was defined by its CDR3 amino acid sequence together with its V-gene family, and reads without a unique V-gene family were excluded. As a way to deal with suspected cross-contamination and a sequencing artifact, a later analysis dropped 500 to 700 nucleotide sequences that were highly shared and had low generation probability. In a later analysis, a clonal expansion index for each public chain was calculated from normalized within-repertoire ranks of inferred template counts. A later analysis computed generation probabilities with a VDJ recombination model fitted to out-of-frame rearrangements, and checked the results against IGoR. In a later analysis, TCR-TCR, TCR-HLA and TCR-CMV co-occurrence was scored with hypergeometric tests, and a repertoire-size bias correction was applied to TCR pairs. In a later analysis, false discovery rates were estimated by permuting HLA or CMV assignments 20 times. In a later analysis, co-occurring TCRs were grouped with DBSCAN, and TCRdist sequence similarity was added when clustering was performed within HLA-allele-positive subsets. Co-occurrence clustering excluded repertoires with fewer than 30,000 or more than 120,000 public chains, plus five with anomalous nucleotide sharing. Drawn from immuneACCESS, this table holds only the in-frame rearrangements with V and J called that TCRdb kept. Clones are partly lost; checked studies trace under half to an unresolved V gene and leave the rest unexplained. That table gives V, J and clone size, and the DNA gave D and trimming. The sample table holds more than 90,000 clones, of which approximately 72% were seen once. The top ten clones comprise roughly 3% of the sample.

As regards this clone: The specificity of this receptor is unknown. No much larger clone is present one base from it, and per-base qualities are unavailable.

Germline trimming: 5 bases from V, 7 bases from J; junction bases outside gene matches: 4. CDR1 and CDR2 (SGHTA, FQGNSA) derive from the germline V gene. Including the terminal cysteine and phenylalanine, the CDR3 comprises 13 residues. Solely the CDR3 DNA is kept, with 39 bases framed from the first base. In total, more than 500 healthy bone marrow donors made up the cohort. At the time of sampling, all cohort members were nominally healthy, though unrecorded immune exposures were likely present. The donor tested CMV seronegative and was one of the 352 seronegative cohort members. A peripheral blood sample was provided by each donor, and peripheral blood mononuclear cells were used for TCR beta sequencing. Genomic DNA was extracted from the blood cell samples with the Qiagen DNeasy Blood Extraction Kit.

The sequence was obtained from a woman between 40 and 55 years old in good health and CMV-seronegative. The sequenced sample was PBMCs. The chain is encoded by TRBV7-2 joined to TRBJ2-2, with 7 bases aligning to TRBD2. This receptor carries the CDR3 CASSPTSVGELFF. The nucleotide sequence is TGTGCCAGCAGCCCTACTAGCGTCGGGGAGCTGTTTTTT.